The T cell receptor (beta chain) described here comes from a study of CD8 T cells in ankylosing spondylitis. Study outcomes and limitations: Disease-linked clones reportedly concentrated significantly in matched ankylosing spondylitis synovial fluid. What appeared characteristic of ankylosing spondylitis blood was a TCR beta motif of eight or nine highly homologous variants. There were earlier reports of some motif variants in reactive arthritis synovial fluid and blood.

Points on this clonotype: The antigen is not known.

Molecular-barcoded quantitative 5'-RACE produced these TCR beta libraries. TCRdb called the 5' RACE reads again in MiXCR, with one record for every CDR3 protein. Among roughly 86,000 distinct CDR3 sequences listed, 7.5% to 9% were seen once. Per germline, CDR1 DFQATT and CDR2 SNEGSKA (reference sequence). V was trimmed by 1 base and J by 1 base, leaving 8 bases between them. The CDR3 sequence is 14 residues long. The chain is built from TRBV20-1 and TRBJ2-1; D might be TRBD2 (6 bases). The TCR was taken from a male donor with ankylosing spondylitis or in good health (not recorded which). The source material was blood, either unsorted or a sorted T cell fraction (not recorded which). The CDR3 protein is CSARGAGSYNEQFF. In DNA form, the CDR3 reads TGCAGTGCTAGAGGGGCGGGATCCTACAATGAGCAGTTCTTC.